The entry that follows covers one TCR beta chain sequence. The antigen remains unidentified. This specimen comes from a study of cytomegalovirus exposure and HLA in healthy donors. The study's findings and limits: With later analysis, a missense DCLRE1C variant became linked to TCR beta V- and J-gene trimming. The authors considered a cluster of highly shared sequence variants likely to be a sequencing artifact. The study flagged about 150 TCR beta chains as cytomegalovirus-associated.

The germline V gene has CDR1 SEHNR and CDR2 FQNEAQ (reference sequence). This CDR3 region has 14 residues. V lost 8 bases, J lost 0 bases, and 11 bases lay in between. In the PCR, 60 Vbeta and 13 Jbeta primers were used. The table came from immunoSEQ multiplex PCR; TCRdb's copy has only in-frame clones and leaves some out. This sample has about 170,000 clones, with roughly 80% found just once. The sequence derives from a male donor in good health and CMV-seronegative. The material sequenced was PBMCs. The rearrangement uses TRBV7-9 and TRBJ1-5, with D unresolved. In DNA, the CDR3 is TGTGCCAGCGGGAGGTCGGGTAGCAATCAGCCCCAGCATTTT. This gives the protein CASGRSGSNQPQHF.